This T cell receptor beta chain is drawn from a study of blood T cells in healthy people across ages. A sample-barcoded 5' primer and a J-beta primer mix were used in a second PCR of roughly 7 to 12 cycles. TCRdb processed the 5' RACE reads anew with MiXCR; each CDR3 protein has one entry. Here the sample spans about 1,600,000 distinct CDR3 sequences, 35% to 45% being singletons. The material sequenced was blood. The sequence came from a woman between 18 and 30 years old in good health.

CDR3 DNA sequence: TGCGCCAGCAGCCCCGGGTCCCCCTACAATGAGCAGTACTTC. Residues: CASSPGSPYNEQYF. J is TRBJ2-7 and V is TRBV5-1; no reliable D call. Germline-derived CDR1 and CDR2 are SGHRS and YFSETQ. The CDR3 loop spans 14 amino acids. V shed 4 bases and J shed 7 bases, with 18 bases lying between them. Complete variable domain (other parts from reference TRBV5-1 and TRBJ2-7): KAGVTQTPRYLIKTRGQQVTLSCSPISGHRSVSWYQQTPGQGLQFLFEYFSETQRNKGNFPGRFSGRQFSNSRSEMNVSTLELGDSALYLCASSPGSPYNEQYFGPGTRLTVT.